A single sample is the source of the 14 T cell receptor beta chains below, sequenced in a study of cytomegalovirus exposure and HLA in healthy donors. Some clones are missing from TCRdb's copy, which holds only in-frame ones; the method was immunoSEQ multiplex PCR. The sample lists 40,000 to 55,000 clones, 88% occurring once. Sequenced: PBMCs. These receptors were collected from a woman in her 30s in good health and CMV-seronegative.

The V call is TRBV7-9, the J call TRBJ2-1; D may be TRBD2 (5 bases). V shed 5 bases and J shed 7 bases, with 18 bases lying between them. The CDR3 runs to 15 residues. Germline values: CDR1 SEHNR, CDR2 FQNEAQ (reference sequence). The CDR3 here is CASSPLSTPGNEQFF. The DNA of the CDR3 is TGTGCCAGCAGCCCGCTTAGTACCCCGGGGAATGAGCAGTTCTTC. The full variable domain, rest sourced from reference TRBV7-9 and TRBJ2-1, is DTGVSQNPRHKITKRGQNVTFRCDPISEHNRLYWYRQTLGQGPEFLTYFQNEAQLEKSRLLSDRFSAERPKGSFSTLEIQRTEQGDSAMYLCASSPLSTPGNEQFFGPGTRLTVL.

J is TRBJ2-3 and V is TRBV25-1, with 7 bases identical to TRBD1. Germline trimming cut 3 bases from V and 5 bases from J; bases unmatched to any gene: 14. The germline gives CDR1 MGHDK, CDR2 SYGVNS. The CDR3 sequence is 17 residues long. This CDR3 is CASSEAPGQEHGDTQYF. In DNA form, the CDR3 reads TGTGCCAGCAGTGAGGCACCCGGACAGGAACACGGAGATACGCAGTATTTT.

Concerning this clone itself: A read error may produce the germline difference seen at one junction end. The genes are TRBV18 and TRBJ1-2, with TRBD1 identical over 7 bases. The CDR3 extends over 15 amino acids. Germline V gene data show CDR1 as KGHSH and CDR2 as LQKENI. The CDR3 sequence is CASSTPDGRGDGYTF. The DNA of the CDR3 is TGTGCCAGCTCAACACCGGATGGCAGGGGGGATGGCTACACCTTC.

The chain carries TRBV4-3 and TRBJ2-3; 14 nucleotides agree with TRBD2. V was clipped by 4 bases and J by 9 bases; unmatched bases: 9. Germline loops: CDR1 LGHNA, CDR2 YSLEER. The CDR3 has 16 amino acids. The CDR3: CASSPAGLAGVETQYF. The CDR3 bases are TGCGCCAGCAGCCCGGCGGGACTAGCGGGAGTGGAGACGCAGTATTTT.

V gene TRBV6-5 combines with J gene TRBJ1-4; a weak D match, TRBD1 (6 bases). The germline V gene encodes CDR1 MNHEY and CDR2 SVGAGI. Trimming cost V 5 bases and J 7 bases, with 17 bases left between them. The CDR3 is made up of 15 amino acids. The CDR3 region has the DNA TGTGCCAGCAGTCCCCATATGAGGGGGGGTGAAAAACTGTTTTTT. Protein product: CASSPHMRGGEKLFF.

V gene TRBV18 combines with J gene TRBJ2-7, with 13 positions matching TRBD2. Germline V gene lookup returns CDR1 KGHSH and CDR2 LQKENI. The CDR3 runs 18 residues. After removal of 3 bases from V and 0 bases from J, the junction contained 8 bases not matched to a gene. The DNA of the CDR3 is TGTGCCAGCTCACCTCCGGGACTAGCGGGGAGGAGCTCCTACGAGCAGTACTTC. This translates into CASSPPGLAGRSSYEQYF.

The V gene is TRBV9, the J gene TRBJ1-2; possible D gene TRBD1, 6 bases. Between the trimmed V and J ends, which lost 0 bases and 6 bases, there was a span of 15 bases. Germline CDR1 is SGDLS and CDR2 is YYNGEE. This CDR3 region has 15 residues. As DNA, the CDR3 is TGTGCCAGCAGCGTAGAGGGGGGGCCCGGAGATGGCTACACCTTC. It specifies CASSVEGGPGDGYTF.

The chain couples TRBV4-3 to TRBJ1-2; 7 nucleotides line up with TRBD1. This CDR3 has 16 residues. V dropped 0 bases and J dropped 4; count of bases not matched to a gene: 8. CDR1 is LGHNA, CDR2 YSLEER, per germline. CDR3 sequence: CASSQDRMGQTYGYTF. The CDR3, as DNA: TGCGCCAGCAGCCAAGATCGAATGGGACAGACCTATGGCTACACCTTC.

The V call is TRBV6-5, the J call TRBJ2-1; the D gene is possibly TRBD2 (6 bases). Germline CDR1 and CDR2: MNHEY and SVGAGI. The CDR3 runs to 14 residues. Trimming removed 6 bases at V and 4 bases at J, with 13 bases between. The CDR3 sequence: CASRTGTGYNEQFF. The CDR3 DNA reads as TGTGCCAGCAGGACCGGGACTGGGTACAATGAGCAGTTCTTC.

This clone has a single count. J is TRBJ1-1 and V is TRBV19; D is undetermined. CDR1 and CDR2 (germline): LNHDA, SQIVND (reference sequence). The CDR3 has 14 amino acids. Trimming cost V 5 bases and J 6 bases, with 16 bases left between them. Here the CDR3 reads CASSPWTGKPEAFF. CDR3 DNA: TGTGCCAGTAGTCCCTGGACGGGGAAACCTGAAGCTTTCTTT. Filled out from reference TRBV19 and TRBJ1-1, the complete variable domain reads DGGITQSPKYLFRKEGQNVTLSCEQNLNHDAMYWYRQDPGQGLRLIYYSQIVNDFQKGDIAEGYSVSREKKESFPLTVTSAQKNPTAFYLCASSPWTGKPEAFFGQGTRLTVV.

The V gene is TRBV5-1, the J gene TRBJ1-2; 8 nucleotides match TRBD1. Trimming removed 4 bases from V and 1 base from J; junction bases left unmatched: 9. This CDR3 has 16 amino acids. CDR1 is SGHRS, CDR2 YFSETQ, per germline. The DNA for the CDR3 is TGCGCCAGCAGCCCGGACTCAGGGGGCTATAACTATGGCTACACCTTC. Translating gives CASSPDSGGYNYGYTF.

V and J are TRBV4-1 and TRBJ2-7; TRBD1 matches at 8 bases. Losses at the gene ends were 1 base for V and 3 bases for J; bases not matched to a gene: 5. This CDR3 comprises 15 residues. CDR1 is MGHRA, CDR2 YSYEKL, per germline. The CDR3 here is CASSQAPGQDYEQYF. The DNA of the CDR3 is TGCGCCAGCAGCCAAGCCCCGGGACAGGACTACGAGCAGTACTTC.

The rearrangement links TRBV10-3 to TRBJ1-1; the D is unclear. This CDR3 comprises 14 residues. V lost 9 bases to trimming and J lost 5 bases, with 19 bases between them. Per the germline V gene, CDR1 is ENHRY and CDR2 is SYGVKD. CDR3 region: CAIAKDWEGTEAFF. The CDR3 DNA reads TGTGCCATTGCGAAGGACTGGGAAGGGACTGAAGCTTTCTTT.

The chain links TRBV19 to TRBJ2-1; 8 bases map to TRBD2. The CDR3 totals 14 residues. V gave up 3 bases and J gave up 3 bases; unmatched junction bases: 1. Germline assignment: CDR1 LNHDA and CDR2 SQIVND (reference sequence). CDR3 in amino acids: CASSIREGYNEQFF. In DNA form, the CDR3 reads TGTGCCAGTAGTATCCGGGAGGGCTACAATGAGCAGTTCTTC.